The text below deals with one T cell receptor (beta chain). The sort gate was single viable CD3+CD4+CD8-CD45RO+ cells for memory CD4+ T cells. Libraries were prepared by immunoSEQ multiplex PCR; TCRdb keeps only in-frame clonotypes and omits some of them. The table shows 55,000 to 60,000 clones, with 80% to 85% occurring only once. The data are from a study of memory CD4+ T cells and cytomegalovirus serostatus. Looked up from germline, CDR1 is SEHNR and CDR2 is FQNEAQ (reference sequence). The CDR3 has 15 amino acids. The V end lost 1 base, the J end lost 3 bases, and 11 bases lay between the germline ends.

The TCR was taken from an adult in good health and CMV-seronegative. V and J are TRBV7-9 and TRBJ2-3, with D perhaps assigned TRBD1 or TRBD2 (6 bases each). Specimen: memory CD4+ T cells from blood. The DNA of the CDR3 is TGTGCCAGCAGCTTAGGAAGGGGGGCAACAGATACGCAGTATTTT. This encodes CASSLGRGATDTQYF. The variable domain in full, completed from reference TRBV7-9 and TRBJ2-3, reads DTGVSQNPRHKITKRGQNVTFRCDPISEHNRLYWYRQTLGQGPEFLTYFQNEAQLEKSRLLSDRFSAERPKGSFSTLEIQRTEQGDSAMYLCASSLGRGATDTQYFGPGTRLTVL.